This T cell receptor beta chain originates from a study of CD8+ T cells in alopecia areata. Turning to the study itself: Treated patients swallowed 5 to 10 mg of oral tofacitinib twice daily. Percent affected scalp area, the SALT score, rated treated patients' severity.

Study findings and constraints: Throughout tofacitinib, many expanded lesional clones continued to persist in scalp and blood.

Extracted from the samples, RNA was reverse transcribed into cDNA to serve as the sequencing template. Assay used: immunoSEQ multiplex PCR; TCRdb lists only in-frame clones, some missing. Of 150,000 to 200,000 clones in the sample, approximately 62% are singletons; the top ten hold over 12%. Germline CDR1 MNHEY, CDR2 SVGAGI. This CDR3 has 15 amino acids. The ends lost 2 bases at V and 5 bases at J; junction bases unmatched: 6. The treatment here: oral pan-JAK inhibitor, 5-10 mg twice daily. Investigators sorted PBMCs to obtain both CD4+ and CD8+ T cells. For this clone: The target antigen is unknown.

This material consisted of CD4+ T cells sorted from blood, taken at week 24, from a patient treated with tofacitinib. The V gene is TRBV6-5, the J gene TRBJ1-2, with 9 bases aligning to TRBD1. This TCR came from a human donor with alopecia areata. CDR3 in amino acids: CASSYGGTGLYGYTF. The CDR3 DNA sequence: TGTGCCAGCAGTTACGGCGGGACAGGGTTATATGGCTACACCTTC.